What follows are 32 T cell receptor beta chains derived from one specimen sequenced in a study of blood T cell repertoires in COVID-19. This table comes from immunoSEQ multiplex PCR, and its TCRdb copy is limited to in-frame clones, with some not included. Among roughly 140,000 clones listed, about four fifths were seen once. Sequenced: PBMCs or T cells enriched from blood (not recorded which). The receptors here all came from a woman younger than 35 who had been exposed to COVID-19.

The rearrangement links TRBV4-3 to TRBJ2-7, with 10 bases lining up with TRBD2. V shed 1 base, J shed 2 bases, and the junction held 2 bases outside the gene matches. The germline V gene encodes CDR1 LGHNA and CDR2 YSLEER. The CDR3 covers 15 residues. In DNA form, the CDR3 reads TGCGCCAGCAGCCAAGGGACTAGCGGAACCTACGAGCAGTACTTC. The encoded protein is CASSQGTSGTYEQYF.

This clone was detected only once. The chain's CDR3 is CASSLGQGATNEKLFF. Here the CDR3 DNA reads TGTGCCAGCAGCCTAGGACAGGGGGCTACTAATGAAAAACTGTTTTTT. V is TRBV4-2 and J is TRBJ1-4, with 11 bases identical to TRBD1. This CDR3 has 16 residues. The germline V gene encodes CDR1 LGHNA and CDR2 YNFKEQ. The V gene end was trimmed by 4 bases and the J gene end by 2 bases; junction bases not matched to a gene: 3.

The chain combines TRBV28 with TRBJ1-1, with TRBD1 identical over 7 bases. The germline V gene has CDR1 MDHEN and CDR2 SYDVKM. CDR3 length: 15 residues. V lost 6 bases to trimming and J lost 3 bases; unmatched junction nucleotides: 10. Here the CDR3 reads CASRRRQGGDTEAFF. DNA of the CDR3: TGTGCCAGCAGACGTAGACAGGGAGGAGACACTGAAGCTTTCTTT.

The rearrangement joins TRBV30 to TRBJ2-4; 8 bases align to TRBD2. The CDR3 sequence is 12 residues long. Germline assignment: CDR1 GTSNPN and CDR2 SVGIG (reference sequence). The junction had 3 bases not matched to a gene; V was cut back by 3 bases and J by 8 bases. CDR3 residues: CAWRYSGDIQYF. The CDR3 region has the DNA TGTGCCTGGAGGTATAGCGGGGACATTCAGTACTTC.

The chain recombines TRBV11-2 with TRBJ2-1; weak D call: TRBD2 (5 bases). Trimming shortened V by 5 bases and J by 10 bases, and 21 bases separated the two germline ends. CDR3 length: 15 amino acids. Germline loops: CDR1 SGHAT, CDR2 FQNNGV. CDR3 protein: CASSPLAVTSGEQFF. In DNA form, the CDR3 reads TGTGCCAGCAGCCCTCTCGCCGTTACCTCGGGGGAGCAGTTCTTC.

This chain uses TRBV5-1 with TRBJ2-5, with D tentatively TRBD1 (5 bases). This CDR3 comprises 13 residues. In germline, CDR1 is SGHRS, CDR2 YFSETQ. Trimming removed 5 bases at V and 0 bases at J, with 8 bases between. The DNA of the CDR3 is TGCGCCAGCAGTAGGGGTGACCAAGAGACCCAGTACTTC. The encoded protein is CASSRGDQETQYF.

This clone was recorded only once. The chain's CDR3 is CASLTSGLNEQFF. Written as DNA, the CDR3 is TGTGCCAGCTTGACTAGCGGACTCAATGAGCAGTTCTTC. This rearrangement joins TRBV12-3 or TRBV12-4 to TRBJ2-1, with 9 bases aligning to TRBD2. Trimming cost V 8 bases and J 6 bases; bases outside gene matches: 5. The CDR3 has 13 residues.

This chain connects TRBV24-1 to TRBJ2-3, with 10 bases fitting TRBD1. CDR1 and CDR2 (germline): KGHDR, SFDVKD. This CDR3 comprises 16 residues. Trimming removed 5 bases from V and 4 bases from J; junction bases left unmatched: 8. This CDR3 reads CATSALGDRGPDTQYF. For the CDR3, the DNA is TGTGCCACCAGTGCTTTAGGAGACAGGGGGCCAGATACGCAGTATTTT.

This chain connects TRBV29-1 to TRBJ2-7, with D possibly being TRBD2 (5 bases). Trimming took 0 bases from V and 7 from J, leaving 13 bases between them. This CDR3 comprises 13 residues. Germline V gene lookup returns CDR1 SQVTM and CDR2 ANQGSEA. CDR3 in amino acids: CSVEDRGIGEQYF. Here the CDR3 DNA reads TGCAGCGTTGAAGATCGAGGGATAGGGGAGCAGTACTTC.

V is TRBV10-1 and J is TRBJ1-4, with TRBD1 matching over 7 bases. There are 16 residues in the CDR3. V was clipped by 10 bases and J by 0 bases; unmatched bases: 11. Germline-derived CDR1 and CDR2 are WNHNN and SYGVQD (reference sequence). This CDR3 reads CANPGTDYPTNEKLFF. In DNA form, the CDR3 reads TGCGCCAACCCAGGGACAGATTACCCAACTAATGAAAAACTGTTTTTT.

The chain combines TRBV2 with TRBJ2-3; 8 bases map to TRBD2. Germline lookup yields CDR1 SNHLY and CDR2 FYNNEI. Trimming at V came to 8 bases and at J to 1 base, leaving 11 bases not matched to a gene. The CDR3 is 16 residues long. This chain's CDR3 is CASRVGASGRTDTQYF. The CDR3 nucleotides read TGTGCCAGCCGGGTGGGGGCTAGCGGGCGCACAGATACGCAGTATTTT.

The chain carries TRBV4-1 and TRBJ2-1; 13 nucleotides agree with TRBD2. The CDR3 spans 15 residues. The V segment lost 4 bases and the J segment 6 bases; nucleotides outside the gene matches: 3. Germline loops: CDR1 MGHRA, CDR2 YSYEKL. The CDR3 here is CASSLWTSGSNEQFF. CDR3 nucleotide sequence: TGCGCCAGCAGCCTCTGGACTAGCGGGAGCAATGAGCAGTTCTTC.

This chain uses TRBV5-1 with TRBJ2-3; D might be TRBD2 (5 bases). In germline, CDR1 is SGHRS, CDR2 YFSETQ. The CDR3 consists of 17 residues. The V gene lost 6 bases and the J gene lost 1 base, with 21 bases spanning the gap. CDR3 sequence (DNA): TGCGCCAGCAACTCGCGGGCCGGGCTTTCTGGCACAGATACGCAGTATTTT. As protein: CASNSRAGLSGTDTQYF.

The chain carries TRBV30 and TRBJ2-2; TRBD2 matches at 7 bases. V trimming: 0 bases; J trimming: 2 bases; junction bases outside the gene matches: 6. The length of the CDR3 is 16 residues. The germline CDR1 and CDR2 sequences are GTSNPN and SVGIG (reference sequence). The CDR3: CAWSVRGRVNTGELFF. CDR3 DNA: TGTGCCTGGAGTGTACGTGGGAGGGTAAACACCGGGGAGCTGTTTTTT.

The CDR3 coding sequence is TGTGCCAGCAGCTTGGGCAGGGGGCTAGGGTTGAACTATGGCTACACCTTC. It yields the protein CASSLGRGLGLNYGYTF. The gene calls are TRBV5-6 and TRBJ1-2; the match to TRBD1 covers 8 bases. The germline gives CDR1 SGHDT, CDR2 YYEEEE. The CDR3 has 17 residues. Trimming took 0 bases from V and 2 from J; bases not matched to a gene: 9.

CDR3 in amino acids: CASSYTGQGYNTIYF. The CDR3 DNA sequence: TGTGCCAGCAGTTACACGGGACAGGGTTACAACACCATATATTTT. The chain employs TRBV6-5 and TRBJ1-3; 9 nucleotides line up with TRBD1. Losses at the gene ends were 2 bases for V and 7 bases for J; bases not matched to a gene: 6. Germline V gene sequence: CDR1 MNHEY, CDR2 SVGAGI. The CDR3 loop spans 15 amino acids.

This clone is labeled as medium-sized (0.01 to 0.1%). An end of the junction does not agree with germline; a read error may underlie this. This chain joins TRBV6-4 and TRBJ1-5; 12 bases fit TRBD1. The CDR3 runs to 15 residues. CDR1 and CDR2 (germline): MRHNA, SNTAGT. In nucleotides, the CDR3 is TGTGCCAGCAGTGACGGGACAGGGGGCAATGAGCCCCAGCATTTT. This translates into CASSDGTGGNEPQHF.

A single count supports this clone. V gene TRBV28 combines with J gene TRBJ1-5, with D unresolved. The CDR3 sequence is 15 residues long. V was trimmed by 6 bases and J by 11 bases, leaving 23 bases between them. Germline V gene data show CDR1 as MDHEN and CDR2 as SYDVKM. Written as DNA, the CDR3 is TGTGCCAGCAGAAAAGCGCTTGCTCCAACCTCGTCCCAGCATTTT. Its translation is CASRKALAPTSSQHF.

CDR3 nucleotides: TGTGCCAGCTCACCCTTAACCGGGACAGGAGGTACCGGGGAGCTGTTTTTT. This codes for CASSPLTGTGGTGELFF. V usage is TRBV18 and J usage is TRBJ2-2, with 8 bases fitting TRBD1. CDR3 length: 17 amino acids. Germline V lookup: CDR1 KGHSH, CDR2 LQKENI. Trimming took 3 bases from V and 5 from J; bases not matched to a gene: 11.

The chain combines TRBV7-9 with TRBJ2-7; no definite D call. The CDR3 spans 13 residues. Germline V gene lookup returns CDR1 SEHNR and CDR2 FQNEAQ (reference sequence). The V end lost 2 bases, the J end lost 4 bases, and 9 bases lay between the germline ends. In nucleotides, the CDR3 is TGTGCCAGCAGCTTACAGTATATGTACGAGCAGTACTTC. Its protein product is CASSLQYMYEQYF.

This clone was counted once. The chain combines TRBV28 with TRBJ1-2, with 9 bases aligning to TRBD1. Per the germline V gene, CDR1 is MDHEN and CDR2 is SYDVKM. The length of the CDR3 is 14 residues. V lost 6 bases and J lost 7; bases outside the gene matches: 9. This chain's CDR3 is CASRPGQGSGGYTF. CDR3 nucleotide sequence: TGTGCCAGCAGACCGGGACAGGGAAGCGGTGGCTACACCTTC.

The V call is TRBV7-9, the J call TRBJ2-7; possibly TRBD1 for D (6 bases). Germline assignment: CDR1 SEHNR and CDR2 FQNEAQ (reference sequence). Trimming took 8 bases from V and 4 from J, leaving 21 bases between them. CDR3 length: 15 amino acids. CDR3 protein: CASHTHRTEIYEQYF. The CDR3 coding sequence is TGTGCCAGCCACACCCACCGGACAGAAATATACGAGCAGTACTTC.

This chain connects TRBV11-2 to TRBJ2-1; TRBD2 might be the D (6 bases). Per the germline V gene, CDR1 is SGHAT and CDR2 is FQNNGV. V dropped 6 bases and J dropped 6 bases, with 18 bases sitting between them. The CDR3 contains 15 residues. This chain's CDR3 is CASRLGRDLRNEQFF. The CDR3 coding sequence is TGTGCCAGCAGGTTGGGGCGGGACCTACGCAATGAGCAGTTCTTC.

The gene calls are TRBV6-5 and TRBJ1-5, with D unresolved. The CDR3 is 11 residues long. V was shortened by 6 bases and J by 7 bases, with 7 bases between the two germline ends. Per germline, CDR1 MNHEY and CDR2 SVGAGI. CDR3 sequence reads: CASSSRQPQHF. The CDR3 region has the DNA TGTGCCAGCAGCTCCCGGCAGCCCCAGCATTTT.

The sample holds one count of this clone. The chain links TRBV16 to TRBJ1-3, with D uncertain. CDR3 length: 13 amino acids. Germline-derived CDR1 and CDR2 are KGHSY and FQNENV. Deletions cut 4 bases from V and 3 bases from J, with 7 bases between. The CDR3 is CASSLNYGNTIYF. CDR3 bases: TGTGCCAGCAGCCTAAACTATGGAAACACCATATATTTT.

V is TRBV5-1 and J is TRBJ1-1; TRBD1 agrees at 9 bases. V dropped 5 bases and J dropped 5; count of bases not matched to a gene: 13. The CDR3 covers 16 residues. Germline values: CDR1 SGHRS, CDR2 YFSETQ. In DNA, the CDR3 is TGCGCCAGCAGTCGCCAAACGGGACAGGGATCTACTGAAGCTTTCTTT. It yields the protein CASSRQTGQGSTEAFF.

The CDR3 DNA reads TGTGCTAGTGGTTTGGCCGGGACTGGAACGAACACTGAAGCTTTCTTT. Amino acid sequence: CASGLAGTGTNTEAFF. The chain employs TRBV12-5 and TRBJ1-1; D is perhaps TRBD1 (5 bases). This CDR3 spans 16 amino acids. CDR1 and CDR2 from the germline V gene are LGHNT and FRNRAP. V dropped 1 base and J dropped 1 base, with 13 bases sitting between them.

The J gene is TRBJ2-3, the V gene TRBV30; a weak D match, TRBD1 (5 bases). Germline CDR1 reads GTSNPN; CDR2 reads SVGIG (reference sequence). The CDR3 sequence is 13 residues long. Trimming took off 7 bases at V and 8 bases at J, with 19 bases between the two ends. The chain's CDR3 is CASKVGPPGTQYF. CDR3 bases: TGTGCCTCAAAGGTGGGGCCGCCGGGTACGCAGTATTTT.

This clone was found a few times. V and J are TRBV7-3 and TRBJ2-2; TRBD2 matches at 13 bases. The V and J ends lost 5 bases and 7 bases, in that order; junction bases with no gene match: 10. CDR1 and CDR2 (germline): SGHTA, FQGTGA. This CDR3 is 17 amino acids long. CDR3 residues: CASSTLAGGPSNGELFF. The DNA for the CDR3 is TGTGCCAGCAGCACACTAGCGGGAGGGCCCTCGAACGGGGAGCTGTTTTTT.

The chain employs TRBV28 and TRBJ1-2; unclear D gene. The CDR3 has 13 residues. Germline V gives CDR1 MDHEN, CDR2 SYDVKM. V lost 1 base, J lost 6 bases, and 9 bases lay in between. CDR3 sequence: CASSLSGRNGYTF. In nucleotides, the CDR3 is TGTGCCAGCAGTTTATCAGGAAGGAATGGCTACACCTTC.

J is TRBJ1-2 and V is TRBV6-6, with no clear D. The length of the CDR3 is 11 residues. Germline V gives CDR1 MNHNY, CDR2 SVGAGI (reference sequence). Trimming pared 2 bases from V and 8 bases from J, leaving 6 bases between. The CDR3 is CASSYLQGYTF. CDR3 nucleotides: TGTGCCAGCAGTTACCTCCAGGGCTACACCTTC.

This chain links TRBV7-8 with TRBJ2-1; 7 bases are a match to TRBD2. This CDR3 has 16 residues. Germline V gene sequence: CDR1 SGHVS, CDR2 FQNEAQ. The junction had 12 bases not matched to a gene; V was cut back by 1 base and J by 9 bases. For the CDR3, the DNA is TGTGCCAGCAGCTTAGGCGCGGGAGCAGTGTCCTCTGAGCAGTTCTTC. Translated: CASSLGAGAVSSEQFF.